The 27 T cell receptor beta chains in this list originate from one sample, sequenced in a study of cytomegalovirus exposure and HLA in healthy donors. Amplification used 60 Vbeta primers and 13 Jbeta primers. Method: immunoSEQ multiplex PCR; TCRdb's copy keeps in-frame clones and lacks some. The table includes roughly 160,000 clones, roughly 80% detected once. The sequenced sample was PBMCs. Receptor source: a male donor in good health and CMV-seronegative.

This sequence joins TRBV25-1 and TRBJ2-3, with D possibly being TRBD1 (6 bases). V lost 4 bases to trimming and J lost 5 bases, with 13 bases between them. The CDR3 is 14 amino acids. Germline V gives CDR1 MGHDK, CDR2 SYGVNS. CDR3 sequence reads: CASSVRTVGDTQYF. CDR3 nucleotide sequence: TGTGCCAGCAGTGTTCGGACAGTTGGAGATACGCAGTATTTT.

Comment on this clone: The junction and the germline gene differ at one end; a read error may be behind it. The rearrangement links TRBV14 to TRBJ1-4, with D perhaps matching TRBD1 (5 bases). Germline V gene lookup returns CDR1 SGHDN and CDR2 FVKESK. The CDR3 has 15 residues. The CDR3 reads CAGSPTGAGGEKLFF. In nucleotides, the CDR3 is TGTGCCGGCAGCCCAACCGGGGCCGGGGGTGAAAAACTGTTTTTT.

J is TRBJ2-3 and V is TRBV5-4, with D possibly being TRBD2 (6 bases). V lost 4 bases and J lost 1, with 13 bases in between. From germline, CDR1 is SGHNT and CDR2 YYREEE (reference sequence). This CDR3 comprises 15 residues. CDR3 sequence: CASSRDGGGTDTQYF. For the CDR3, the DNA is TGTGCCAGCAGCCGAGATGGCGGGGGCACAGATACGCAGTATTTT.

This clone was observed a few times. Written as DNA, the CDR3 is TGCAGCGTATATACGACAGGGCTTGGCACTGAAGCTTTCTTT. It is translated as CSVYTTGLGTEAFF. The chain has TRBV29-1 and TRBJ1-1, with 7 bases fitting TRBD1. There are 14 residues in the CDR3. V lost 6 bases, J lost 4 bases, and 11 bases stayed unmatched. CDR1 SQVTM and CDR2 ANQGSEA come from the germline V gene.

The CDR3 DNA is TGTGCCAGCAGCTGGGGACTAGCGGGAGGGCCTGCGCAGTACTTC. Amino acids: CASSWGLAGGPAQYF. The chain uses TRBV7-2 and TRBJ2-7; 16 bases map to TRBD2. The V gene's germline CDR1 is SGHTA and CDR2 FQGNSA. V lost 4 bases, J lost 9 bases, and 6 bases stayed unmatched. The CDR3 is made up of 15 amino acids.

The rearrangement joins TRBV7-3 to TRBJ1-1; perhaps TRBD1 as D (5 bases). Germline V gene data show CDR1 as SGHTA and CDR2 as FQGTGA. V was trimmed by 2 bases and J by 1 base, leaving 11 bases between them. The CDR3 consists of 15 residues. The DNA for the CDR3 is TGTGCCAGCAGCTTAGGGGGACTGCAGAACACTGAAGCTTTCTTT. This translates into CASSLGGLQNTEAFF.

J is TRBJ2-7 and V is TRBV4-1; 7 bases line up with TRBD1. Looked up from germline, CDR1 is MGHRA and CDR2 is YSYEKL. Trimming removed 0 bases from V and 2 bases from J; junction bases left unmatched: 4. The CDR3 is 15 amino acids. CDR3 sequence: CASSQERDRAYEQYF. In nucleotides, the CDR3 is TGCGCCAGCAGCCAAGAACGGGACAGAGCCTACGAGCAGTACTTC.

This CDR3 is CASSQQDTRQYF. The CDR3 DNA is TGTGCCAGCAGCCAACAGGACACCCGGCAGTACTTC. The chain is built from TRBV7-2 and TRBJ2-7; weak D call: TRBD1 (5 bases). Trimming shortened V by 5 bases and J by 9 bases, and 14 bases separated the two germline ends. Germline V lookup: CDR1 SGHTA, CDR2 FQGNSA. This CDR3 spans 12 amino acids.

This clone was seen a few times. The chain employs TRBV5-4 and TRBJ2-7; D may be TRBD1 (6 bases). The CDR3 length is 13 residues. V shed 6 bases and J shed 1 base, with 11 bases lying between them. Germline-derived CDR1 and CDR2 are SGHNT and YYREEE (reference sequence). CDR3 in amino acids: CASTSDRSYEQYF. As DNA, the CDR3 is TGTGCCAGCACCTCGGACAGATCCTACGAGCAGTACTTC.

This chain links TRBV5-6 with TRBJ2-5, with D possibly matching TRBD1 (6 bases). The germline V gene has CDR1 SGHDT and CDR2 YYEEEE. V gave up 0 bases and J gave up 6 bases, with 9 bases separating them. The CDR3 sequence is 13 residues long. As DNA, the CDR3 is TGTGCCAGCAGCTTGGGGGGGCGTAAGACCCAGTACTTC. It codes for CASSLGGRKTQYF.

V is TRBV27 and J is TRBJ1-1; D remains ambiguous. CDR3 size: 13 residues. Germline lookup yields CDR1 MNHEY and CDR2 SMNVEV (reference sequence). Deletions cut 2 bases from V and 3 bases from J, with 7 bases between. The CDR3 bases are TGTGCCAGCAGTTTAGGGAGGCACACTGAAGCTTTCTTT. Translated, it gives CASSLGRHTEAFF.

This sequence joins TRBV7-9 and TRBJ1-2; D ambiguous. CDR1 and CDR2 (germline): SEHNR, FQNEAQ (reference sequence). Deletions cut 2 bases from V and 5 bases from J, with 6 bases between. The CDR3 totals 12 residues. CDR3 DNA: TGTGCCAGCAGCTTACTGGAGTATGGCTACACCTTC. Amino acid sequence: CASSLLEYGYTF.

This clone has just one count. The chain carries TRBV4-2 and TRBJ1-6; 8 bases are a match to TRBD1. Germline trimming cut 4 bases from V and 5 bases from J; bases unmatched to any gene: 4. This CDR3 has 15 amino acids. CDR1 is LGHNA and CDR2 is YNFKEQ in the germline V gene. The CDR3 is CASSRDRNDNSPLHF. The CDR3 DNA follows: TGTGCCAGCAGCCGGGACAGGAATGATAATTCACCCCTCCACTTT.

The chain has TRBV9 and TRBJ2-6; 8 nucleotides match TRBD1. This CDR3 is built from 18 residues. Losses at the gene ends were 3 bases for V and 0 bases for J; bases not matched to a gene: 8. Germline assignment: CDR1 SGDLS and CDR2 YYNGEE. The CDR3 DNA reads TGTGCCAGCAGCGGGGACAGGCAACGCAGCTCTGGGGCCAACGTCCTGACTTTC. Residues: CASSGDRQRSSGANVLTF.

This chain connects TRBV9 to TRBJ2-3, with TRBD1 matching over 9 bases. The CDR3 spans 16 residues. Germline CDR1 is SGDLS and CDR2 is YYNGEE. Trimming at V came to 0 bases and at J to 7 bases, leaving 9 bases not matched to a gene. This chain's CDR3 is CASSVGGTGNGNTQYF. The CDR3 region has the DNA TGTGCCAGCAGCGTAGGAGGGACAGGGAATGGGAATACGCAGTATTTT.

V is TRBV29-1 and J is TRBJ2-3; D gene uncertain. This CDR3 comprises 13 residues. Trimming shortened V by 4 bases and J by 0 bases, and 8 bases separated the two germline ends. Germline values: CDR1 SQVTM, CDR2 ANQGSEA. For the CDR3, the DNA is TGCAGCGTTGGGCAGATAAGCACAGATACGCAGTATTTT. Amino acid sequence: CSVGQISTDTQYF.

Concerning this clone itself: One junction end disagrees with the germline gene, perhaps due to a read error. The chain is built from TRBV4-3 and TRBJ1-2; 7 bases are a match to TRBD1. Germline loops: CDR1 LGHNA, CDR2 YSLEER. The CDR3 is 16 residues long. CDR3 in DNA: TGCGCCAGCAGCCAAGATGGGACAGCCATGAACTATGGCTACCCCTTC. Residues: CASSQDGTAMNYGYPF.

The CDR3 protein is CASSPPSTGTHGYTF. The CDR3 region has the DNA TGTGCCAGCAGCCCTCCTTCGACAGGGACTCATGGCTACACCTTC. The chain uses TRBV7-9 and TRBJ1-2; 7 positions agree with TRBD1. The CDR3 has 15 amino acids. V dropped 5 bases and J dropped 6; count of bases not matched to a gene: 12. Germline V gives CDR1 SEHNR, CDR2 FQNEAQ (reference sequence). The whole variable domain, filled in from reference TRBV7-9 and TRBJ1-2, reads DTGVSQNPRHKITKRGQNVTFRCDPISEHNRLYWYRQTLGQGPEFLTYFQNEAQLEKSRLLSDRFSAERPKGSFSTLEIQRTEQGDSAMYLCASSPPSTGTHGYTFGSGTRLTVV.

The J gene is TRBJ2-1, the V gene TRBV5-6, with D maybe TRBD2 (5 bases). This CDR3 spans 14 amino acids. Germline CDR1 is SGHDT and CDR2 is YYEEEE. V was clipped by 7 bases and J by 0 bases, with 11 bases between them. The CDR3 coding sequence is TGTGCCAGCGGAGGTTCTAACTCCTACAATGAGCAGTTCTTC. Its protein is CASGGSNSYNEQFF.

The V gene is TRBV4-3, the J gene TRBJ2-7; TRBD1 agrees at 8 bases. Germline V gene data show CDR1 as LGHNA and CDR2 as YSLEER. This CDR3 comprises 14 residues. The V and J ends lost 3 bases and 2 bases, in that order; junction bases with no gene match: 3. The CDR3 nucleotides read TGCGCCAGCAGCCAGCTGACAGGGGCCTACGAGCAGTACTTC. It specifies CASSQLTGAYEQYF.

The rearrangement links TRBV5-1 to TRBJ2-7; TRBD2 matches at 11 bases. Trimming cost V 2 bases and J 7 bases; bases outside gene matches: 5. Germline CDR1 is SGHRS and CDR2 is YFSETQ. The CDR3 loop spans 14 amino acids. The CDR3: CASSLTGTSGEQYF. The CDR3 DNA reads TGCGCCAGCAGCTTAACCGGGACTAGCGGAGAGCAGTACTTC.

This CDR3 reads CASSYWRGVQETQYF. The DNA for the CDR3 is TGTGCCAGCAGTTACTGGCGGGGGGTCCAAGAGACCCAGTACTTC. V and J are TRBV6-5 and TRBJ2-5, with 8 bases that match TRBD2. V gave up 1 base and J gave up 1 base; unmatched junction bases: 2. This CDR3 spans 15 amino acids. CDR1 is MNHEY, CDR2 SVGAGI, per germline.

CDR3 in amino acids: CASSLSRTGDNEQFF. CDR3 nucleotides: TGTGCCAGCAGCTTATCCCGGACTGGAGACAATGAGCAGTTCTTC. The J gene is TRBJ2-1, the V gene TRBV7-9; the D gene is possibly TRBD2 (5 bases). This CDR3 has 15 residues. V dropped 2 bases and J dropped 5 bases, with 13 bases sitting between them. Germline assignment: CDR1 SEHNR and CDR2 FQNEAQ (reference sequence). Full variable domain (outside the CDR3, taken from reference TRBV7-9 and TRBJ2-1): DTGVSQNPRHKITKRGQNVTFRCDPISEHNRLYWYRQTLGQGPEFLTYFQNEAQLEKSRLLSDRFSAERPKGSFSTLEIQRTEQGDSAMYLCASSLSRTGDNEQFFGPGTRLTVL.

The chain carries TRBV28 and TRBJ1-2; the D gene is possibly TRBD1 (5 bases). V was cut by 6 bases and J by 7 bases, with 15 bases left in between. CDR1 is MDHEN and CDR2 is SYDVKM in the germline V gene. This CDR3 region has 13 residues. In nucleotides, the CDR3 is TGTGCCAGCAGGTCCAGGGTCTACGGTGGCTACACCTTC. Encoded protein: CASRSRVYGGYTF.

The chain links TRBV7-3 to TRBJ2-7, with D tentatively TRBD1 (5 bases). V lost 0 bases and J 2 bases, leaving 11 bases between the germline ends. The CDR3 is 15 amino acids. CDR1 is SGHTA, CDR2 FQGTGA, per germline. CDR3 loop: CASSLTGQGPYEQYF. The CDR3 DNA reads TGTGCCAGCAGCTTAACTGGGCAGGGCCCCTACGAGCAGTACTTC.

Comment on this clone: One end of the junction does not line up with germline, which may come from a read error. The chain recombines TRBV7-7 with TRBJ2-1; 13 bases fit TRBD2. Germline CDR1 is SSHAT and CDR2 is FNYEAQ (reference sequence). CDR3 length: 17 amino acids. The CDR3 here is CASSPKLTGLAGHEQFF. CDR3 DNA sequence: TGTGCTAGCAGCCCAAAGCTAACGGGACTAGCGGGACATGAGCAGTTCTTC.

This chain uses TRBV5-8 with TRBJ1-1; maybe TRBD1 (5 bases). V gave up 0 bases and J gave up 4 bases, with 10 bases separating them. The CDR3 spans 14 residues. CDR1 SGHTS and CDR2 YDEGEE come from the germline V gene. The CDR3 here is CASSLGGPTTEAFF. The CDR3 coding sequence is TGTGCCAGCAGCTTGGGGGGCCCCACCACTGAAGCTTTCTTT.